Listed below are T cell receptor beta chains from one sample, sequenced in a study of chemoradiotherapy in HPV16-positive cancers. Profiling relied on immunoSEQ multiplex PCR, and the TCRdb table lists in-frame clones only, not all of them. The table records 20,000 to 25,000 clones, 87% of them present only once. This specimen consisted of blood, obtained from a patient who underwent chemoradiotherapy. These receptors all come from a human donor with HPV-associated anogenital cancer. The CDR3 runs from the conserved cysteine through the conserved F or W. D genes are given only for firm matches. Part of the rows lack a size; the others show once, few, many or a class for expanded clones.

D gene	J gene	V gene	clone size	CDR3 protein	CDR3 DNA
TRBD2	TRBJ2-1	TRBV11-3	-	CASSPGTSGRLYNEQFF	TGTGCCAGCAGCCCCGGGACTAGCGGGAGGCTTTACAATGAGCAGTTCTTC
-	TRBJ2-7	TRBV18	-	CASSPPSESYEQYF	TGTGCCAGCTCACCACCATCCGAATCCTACGAGCAGTACTTC
-	TRBJ1-1	TRBV10-3	-	CAIREQGFEAFF	TGTGCCATCAGAGAACAGGGCTTTGAAGCTTTCTTT
-	TRBJ1-2	TRBV19	few	CASSITGNRDNYDTF	TGTGCCAGTAGTATAACAGGAAACCGGGACAATTATGACACCTTC
TRBD1	TRBJ1-1	TRBV7-9	-	CASSPPDRGRTEAFF	TGTGCCAGCAGCCCCCCGGACAGGGGGCGTACTGAAGCTTTCTTT
-	TRBJ1-5	TRBV19	once	CASSIDRGSNQPQHF	TGTGCCAGTAGTATAGACAGGGGTAGCAATCAGCCCCAGCATTTT
-	TRBJ1-4	TRBV28	-	CASSLGGLGEKLFF	TGTGCCAGCAGTTTGGGGGGGTTGGGTGAAAAACTGTTTTTT
TRBD2	TRBJ2-3	TRBV11-3	-	CASSAEVAGRTDTQYF	TGTGCCAGCAGCGCCGAGGTAGCGGGACGGACAGATACGCAGTATTTT
TRBD1	TRBJ2-7	TRBV20-1	-	CSGQGVYEQYF	TGCAGTGGACAGGGCGTCTACGAGCAGTACTTC
-	TRBJ2-1	TRBV6-1	once	CASSGLSSYNEQFF	TGTGCCAGCAGTGGTCTTAGCTCCTACAATGAGCAGTTCTTC
-	TRBJ1-2	TRBV4-3	-	CASSQELELYGYTF	TGCGCCAGCAGCCAAGAGTTGGAGCTCTATGGCTACACCTTC
-	TRBJ2-1	TRBV6-5	once	CASARGGGDEQFF	TGTGCCAGCGCCCGGGGAGGCGGTGATGAGCAGTTCTTC
-	TRBJ2-1	TRBV9	-	CASSVTTGDEQFF	TGTGCCAGCAGCGTAACCACAGGCGATGAGCAGTTCTTC
-	TRBJ2-7	TRBV20-1	-	CSAREKNGQYF	TGCAGTGCTAGAGAGAAGAATGGGCAGTACTTC
TRBD2	TRBJ2-3	TRBV6-5	-	CASSSALAGSTDTQYF	TGTGCCAGCAGTTCGGCTCTAGCGGGAAGCACAGATACGCAGTATTTT
TRBD2	TRBJ2-5	TRBV7-9	once	CASSLRPLVSGPQETQYF	TGTGCCAGCAGCTTGCGACCCCTGGTTAGCGGGCCCCAAGAGACCCAGTACTTC
-	TRBJ1-3	TRBV25-1	-	CASRAGGNTIYF	TGTGCCAGCCGAGCAGGTGGAAACACCATATATTTT
TRBD2	TRBJ2-5	TRBV28	-	CASSPGGGRGGTQYF	TGTGCCAGCAGCCCCGGAGGGGGACGGGGGGGGACCCAGTACTTC
TRBD2	TRBJ2-5	TRBV7-2	-	CASSDSGRSQETQYF	TGTGCCAGCAGTGATAGCGGGAGGTCTCAAGAGACCCAGTACTTC
-	TRBJ2-2	TRBV5-4	-	CASSLAGPGGELFF	TGTGCCAGCAGCTTGGCGGGGCCAGGCGGGGAGCTGTTTTTT
-	TRBJ1-2	TRBV6-5	-	CASSYGVSLNYGYTF	TGTGCCAGCAGTTACGGGGTATCACTAAACTATGGCTACACCTTC
-	TRBJ1-3	TRBV7-8	-	CASSFSGISGNTIYF	TGTGCCAGCAGCTTCTCCGGGATCTCTGGAAACACCATATATTTT
-	TRBJ2-7	TRBV5-1	-	CASSLLLGSGEQYF	TGCGCCAGCAGCTTACTCCTAGGTTCCGGCGAGCAGTACTTC
-	TRBJ1-5	TRBV6-5	-	CASNRGSRANQPQHF	TGTGCCAGCAACCGGGGGTCCAGGGCCAATCAGCCCCAGCATTTT
-	TRBJ2-7	TRBV7-7	-	CASSPGQFYEQYF	TGTGCTAGCAGCCCCGGACAGTTTTACGAGCAGTACTTC
-	TRBJ1-4	TRBV18	-	CASSPGGRFETNEKLFF	TGTGCCAGCTCCCCCGGGGGGCGGTTCGAAACTAATGAAAAACTGTTTTTT
-	TRBJ1-2	TRBV13	once	CASSRLISYGYTF	TGTGCCAGCAGCCGGCTCATCAGCTATGGCTACACCTTC
TRBD1	TRBJ2-7	TRBV10-3	-	CAISRTGNEQYF	TGTGCCATCAGCCGGACAGGGAACGAGCAGTACTTC
TRBD1	TRBJ1-1	TRBV5-4	-	CASSFPNRGTEAFF	TGTGCCAGCAGTTTCCCAAACAGGGGTACTGAAGCTTTCTTT
TRBD2	TRBJ2-1	TRBV5-1	-	CASSLGLAGVNEQFF	TGCGCCAGCAGCTTGGGCCTAGCGGGAGTGAATGAGCAGTTCTTC
TRBD1	TRBJ1-6	TRBV7-2	-	CASSPRGPYNSPLHF	TGTGCCAGCAGCCCCAGGGGGCCCTATAATTCACCCCTCCACTTT
TRBD1	TRBJ1-5	TRBV7-2	few	CASSPDRGNQPQHF	TGTGCCAGCAGTCCGGACAGGGGGAATCAGCCCCAGCATTTT
TRBD2	TRBJ2-1	TRBV11-3	-	CASSLTSGGTNEQFF	TGTGCCAGCAGCTTAACCAGCGGGGGGACGAATGAGCAGTTCTTC
-	TRBJ2-7	TRBV2	-	CASIRDLEIYEQYF	TGTGCCAGCATAAGAGATCTAGAAATCTACGAGCAGTACTTC
-	TRBJ1-1	TRBV7-2	-	CASSLDGARVLNTEAFF	TGTGCCAGCAGTCTCGACGGGGCCAGGGTCCTGAACACTGAAGCTTTCTTT
TRBD1	TRBJ2-7	TRBV4-3	-	CASSQGQGSYEQYF	TGCGCCAGCAGCCAAGGACAGGGCTCCTACGAGCAGTACTTC
TRBD2	TRBJ2-2	TRBV19	-	CASRQAGERTGELFF	TGTGCCAGTAGGCAAGCGGGGGAGCGCACCGGGGAGCTGTTTTTT